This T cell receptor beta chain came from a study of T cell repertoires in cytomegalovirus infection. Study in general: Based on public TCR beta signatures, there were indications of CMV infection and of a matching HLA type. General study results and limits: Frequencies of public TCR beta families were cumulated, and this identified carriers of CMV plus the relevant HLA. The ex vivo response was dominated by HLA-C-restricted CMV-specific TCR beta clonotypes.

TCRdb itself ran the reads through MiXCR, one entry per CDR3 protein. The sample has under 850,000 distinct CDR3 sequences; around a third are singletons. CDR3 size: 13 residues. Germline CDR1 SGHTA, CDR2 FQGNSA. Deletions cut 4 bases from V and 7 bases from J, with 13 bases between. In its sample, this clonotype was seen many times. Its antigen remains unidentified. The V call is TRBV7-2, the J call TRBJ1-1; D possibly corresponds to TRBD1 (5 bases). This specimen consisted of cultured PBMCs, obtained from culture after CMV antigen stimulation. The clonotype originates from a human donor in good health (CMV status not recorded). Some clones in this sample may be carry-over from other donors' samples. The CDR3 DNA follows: TGTGCCAGCAGCTCAGGGACGGAAGGTGAAGCTTTCTTT. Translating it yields CASSSGTEGEAFF.